Each of the 27 T cell receptor beta chains below was sequenced from the same sample in a study of OX40 agonist ivuxolimab in advanced cancers. Repertoires were generated with immunoSEQ multiplex PCR, while TCRdb's copy carries only in-frame clones and drops some. The profile shows 20,000 to 25,000 clones, roughly 88% of them singletons. The specimen was CD4+ or CD8+ T cells sorted from blood, collected in a trial of the OX40 agonist ivuxolimab. The receptors derive from an adult with an advanced solid tumor such as melanoma, head and neck, liver or kidney cancer.

The rearrangement joins TRBV5-1 to TRBJ1-2; 7 nucleotides match TRBD1. The CDR3 totals 14 residues. The germline V gene has CDR1 SGHRS and CDR2 YFSETQ. V gave up 8 bases and J gave up 6 bases; unmatched junction bases: 13. The CDR3 sequence is CASRQGLVSDGYTF. In nucleotides, the CDR3 is TGCGCCAGTAGACAGGGTTTGGTGTCGGATGGCTACACCTTC.

The chain carries TRBV27 and TRBJ2-5; possibly TRBD1 for D (6 bases). CDR3 size: 15 residues. The germline gives CDR1 MNHEY, CDR2 SMNVEV (reference sequence). V lost 2 bases and J 11 bases, leaving 21 bases between the germline ends. CDR3 residues: CASSLDGGVTREQYF. In DNA, the CDR3 is TGTGCCAGCAGTTTAGATGGGGGCGTTACTAGGGAGCAGTACTTC.

The rearrangement joins TRBV29-1 to TRBJ1-2, with D uncertain. This CDR3 has 12 residues. Germline V gene sequence: CDR1 SQVTM, CDR2 ANQGSEA. Trimming shortened V by 3 bases and J by 8 bases, and 13 bases separated the two germline ends. The CDR3 spells CSVDAQQRGYTF. The CDR3 region has the DNA TGCAGCGTTGACGCACAGCAGCGGGGCTACACCTTC.

The rearrangement uses TRBV28 and TRBJ1-6; 8 bases agree with TRBD1. There are 15 residues in the CDR3. J gave up 9 bases and V 5 bases, and 9 bases lay outside the gene matches. Germline CDR1 MDHEN, CDR2 SYDVKM. The CDR3 sequence: CASSPRDRKGSPLHF. Here the CDR3 DNA reads TGTGCCAGCAGTCCCCGGGACAGGAAGGGTTCACCCCTCCACTTT.

The chain uses TRBV28 and TRBJ2-7, with TRBD1 matching over 10 bases. This CDR3 contains 15 residues. V was clipped by 6 bases and J by 2 bases; unmatched bases: 7. Germline CDR1 is MDHEN and CDR2 is SYDVKM. The CDR3 reads CASSSPGTGAYEQYF. CDR3 nucleotide sequence: TGTGCCAGCAGCTCCCCCGGGACAGGGGCCTACGAGCAGTACTTC.

V usage is TRBV5-1 and J usage is TRBJ2-5, with 13 nucleotides matching TRBD2. The V and J ends lost 0 bases and 8 bases, in that order; junction bases with no gene match: 4. In germline, CDR1 is SGHRS, CDR2 YFSETQ. CDR3 length: 15 amino acids. The CDR3 DNA follows: TGCGCCAGCAGCTTGGCAGGGACTAGCGGGGCCACCCAGTACTTC. Residues: CASSLAGTSGATQYF.

This chain links TRBV27 with TRBJ1-1, with D perhaps matching TRBD1 (6 bases). Trimming stripped 2 bases from V and 10 bases from J, with 14 bases between. CDR3 size: 13 residues. Germline assignment: CDR1 MNHEY and CDR2 SMNVEV (reference sequence). The CDR3 DNA sequence: TGTGCCAGCAGTTTAACCCTACAGGGACGAGCTTTCTTT. It translates to CASSLTLQGRAFF.

V usage is TRBV28 and J usage is TRBJ1-6; TRBD1 might be the D (6 bases). Deletions cut 8 bases from V and 8 bases from J, with 10 bases between. The CDR3 runs to 12 residues. Germline values: CDR1 MDHEN, CDR2 SYDVKM. CDR3 nucleotides: TGTGCCAGCCGGGACACTGATTCACCCCTCCACTTT. Its translation: CASRDTDSPLHF.

The chain has TRBV18 and TRBJ1-3; D gene unclear. This CDR3 comprises 17 residues. From germline, CDR1 is KGHSH and CDR2 LQKENI. V lost 3 bases, J lost 4 bases, and 19 bases lay in between. The CDR3 loop reads CASSPGIARTLGNTIYF. CDR3 DNA: TGTGCCAGCTCACCGGGGATTGCGCGGACTCTCGGAAACACCATATATTTT.

The CDR3 DNA reads as TGTGCCAGCAGCGTACGCGGGGCGGACGGGTTCACAGATACGCAGTATTTT. Its translation: CASSVRGADGFTDTQYF. The chain links TRBV9 to TRBJ2-3, with D possibly matching TRBD2 (6 bases). The germline V gene encodes CDR1 SGDLS and CDR2 YYNGEE. This CDR3 spans 17 amino acids. V was clipped by 1 base and J by 2 bases, with 17 bases between them.

The sample holds one count of this clone. This chain joins TRBV19 and TRBJ2-5; D is unresolved. The length of the CDR3 is 14 residues. V was shortened by 7 bases and J by 1 base, with 13 bases between the two germline ends. Germline CDR1 is LNHDA and CDR2 is SQIVND (reference sequence). In DNA form, the CDR3 reads TGTGCCAGTACCCCGACATGGGGCCAAGAGACCCAGTACTTC. Protein: CASTPTWGQETQYF.

The chain joins TRBV19 to TRBJ2-5, with D unclear. Germline CDR1 reads LNHDA; CDR2 reads SQIVND (reference sequence). V lost 6 bases and J 3 bases, leaving 5 bases between the germline ends. CDR3 length equals 11 residues. CDR3 amino acids: CASRQEETQYF. The CDR3 bases are TGTGCCAGTAGGCAAGAAGAGACCCAGTACTTC. Full variable domain (remainder filled in from reference TRBV19 and TRBJ2-5): DGGITQSPKYLFRKEGQNVTLSCEQNLNHDAMYWYRQDPGQGLRLIYYSQIVNDFQKGDIAEGYSVSREKKESFPLTVTSAQKNPTAFYLCASRQEETQYFGPGTRLLVL.

The chain recombines TRBV15 with TRBJ2-1, with 10 bases aligning to TRBD2. The CDR3 extends over 19 amino acids. The germline V gene encodes CDR1 LNHNV and CDR2 YYDKDF (reference sequence). V shed 2 bases and J 0 bases; nucleotides not matched to a gene: 10. CDR3 DNA sequence: TGTGCCACCAGCAGACCGGGGGTAGCGGGAGGACGCTCCTACAATGAGCAGTTCTTC. Translation: CATSRPGVAGGRSYNEQFF.

This clone was seen just once. The gene calls are TRBV5-6 and TRBJ2-5; a possible D gene is TRBD2 (5 bases). The V and J ends lost 0 bases and 2 bases respectively, with 14 bases between them. Germline V CDR1 and CDR2: SGHDT, YYEEEE. This CDR3 has 16 residues. CDR3 DNA: TGTGCCAGCAGCTTGGGGTCTTTAAGCGGACAAGAGACCCAGTACTTC. Translating gives CASSLGSLSGQETQYF.

The chain links TRBV10-3 to TRBJ2-3; 10 bases are a match to TRBD2. Germline values: CDR1 ENHRY, CDR2 SYGVKD. V was clipped by 3 bases and J by 9 bases; unmatched bases: 15. This CDR3 contains 17 residues. This CDR3 is CAISDPSGSGGAGTQYF. The CDR3, as DNA: TGTGCCATCAGTGACCCCTCCGGGAGCGGGGGGGCTGGGACGCAGTATTTT.

The V call is TRBV6-5, the J call TRBJ1-2; no reliable D call. V was trimmed by 0 bases and J by 8 bases, leaving 19 bases between them. The CDR3 has 16 amino acids. Germline V gene sequence: CDR1 MNHEY, CDR2 SVGAGI. The CDR3 here is CASSYSAVSPLLGYTF. In DNA form, the CDR3 reads TGTGCCAGCAGTTACTCGGCGGTCTCGCCTCTCTTGGGCTACACCTTC.

The gene calls are TRBV5-5 and TRBJ1-5; perhaps TRBD1 as D (6 bases). CDR1 and CDR2 (germline): SGHKS, YYEKEE (reference sequence). CDR3 size: 15 residues. Trimming left V 0 bases short and J 7 bases short, with 14 bases between. As DNA, the CDR3 is TGTGCCAGCAGCTTGGACGATAACAGGGTCCAGCCCCAGCATTTT. As protein: CASSLDDNRVQPQHF.

The chain combines TRBV9 with TRBJ2-2; perhaps TRBD2 as D (5 bases). From germline, CDR1 is SGDLS and CDR2 YYNGEE. The CDR3 length is 16 residues. V was trimmed by 4 bases and J by 0 bases, leaving 13 bases between them. The CDR3 reads CASSYPRGTNTGELFF. CDR3 DNA: TGTGCCAGCAGCTACCCTCGGGGTACGAACACCGGGGAGCTGTTTTTT.

The rearrangement uses TRBV19 and TRBJ2-1; no definite D call. CDR3 length: 14 residues. Germline CDR1 LNHDA, CDR2 SQIVND (reference sequence). V gave up 2 bases and J gave up 10 bases, with 15 bases separating them. CDR3 loop: CASSILEPSPEQFF. CDR3 bases: TGTGCCAGTAGTATACTTGAACCCTCCCCCGAGCAGTTCTTC.

A few counts support this clone. The rearrangement links TRBV5-1 to TRBJ2-2; TRBD1 matches 7 bases. The V and J ends lost 3 bases and 6 bases, in that order; junction bases with no gene match: 5. From germline, CDR1 is SGHRS and CDR2 YFSETQ. CDR3 length equals 14 residues. CDR3 in DNA: TGCGCCAGCAGCTCGCAACAGGGGTCCGGGGAGCTGTTTTTT. This gives the protein CASSSQQGSGELFF.

The chain has TRBV7-3 and TRBJ2-3; perhaps D is TRBD1 or TRBD2 (5 bases each). The CDR3 runs 17 residues. Germline V CDR1 and CDR2: SGHTA, FQGTGA. V gave up 5 bases and J gave up 4 bases, with 22 bases separating them. CDR3 amino acids: CASSRGKGPEAADTQYF. In DNA, the CDR3 is TGTGCCAGCAGCCGGGGTAAGGGGCCGGAGGCGGCAGATACGCAGTATTTT.

The chain employs TRBV28 and TRBJ1-5; possibly TRBD1 for D (6 bases). CDR1 MDHEN and CDR2 SYDVKM come from the germline V gene. The CDR3 spans 16 residues. The germline V and J ends were trimmed by 2 bases and 3 bases, with 14 bases remaining between them. The CDR3 DNA is TGTGCCAGCAGTTTAAGGGGGGTGAGGGACAATCAGCCCCAGCATTTT. Translated, it gives CASSLRGVRDNQPQHF.

The chain carries TRBV7-3 and TRBJ2-1; TRBD2 aligns across 10 bases. Trimming at V came to 6 bases and at J to 6 bases, leaving 14 bases not matched to a gene. Germline V lookup: CDR1 SGHTA, CDR2 FQGTGA. The CDR3 totals 17 residues. CDR3: CASSSSNLAGAGNEQFF. In nucleotides, the CDR3 is TGTGCCAGCAGTTCAAGTAACCTAGCGGGAGCGGGCAATGAGCAGTTCTTC.

This rearrangement joins TRBV5-5 to TRBJ2-2; D is perhaps TRBD2 (5 bases). V lost 3 bases, J lost 5 bases, and 14 bases lay in between. Germline values: CDR1 SGHKS, CDR2 YYEKEE (reference sequence). The length of the CDR3 is 15 residues. The CDR3 DNA follows: TGTGCCAGCAGCTATGAGGGCCTGGAAACCGGGGAGCTGTTTTTT. Translated: CASSYEGLETGELFF.

This chain uses TRBV28 with TRBJ2-6, with D possibly TRBD2 on 6 matching bases. Per the germline V gene, CDR1 is MDHEN and CDR2 is SYDVKM. With 6 bases removed from V and 4 bases from J, the gap between germline ends came to 19 bases. The CDR3 is 17 residues long. The chain's CDR3 is CASSPRSGGKGANVLTF. DNA of the CDR3: TGTGCCAGCAGCCCACGATCCGGGGGTAAAGGGGCCAACGTCCTGACTTTC.

This chain joins TRBV5-1 and TRBJ2-7; no reliable D call. Germline loops: CDR1 SGHRS, CDR2 YFSETQ. V was clipped by 0 bases and J by 3 bases, with 7 bases between them. CDR3 length: 13 amino acids. CDR3 nucleotide sequence: TGCGCCAGCAGCTTGGATAACTACTACGAGCAGTACTTC. Translated, it gives CASSLDNYYEQYF.

The chain is built from TRBV19 and TRBJ1-5; D may be TRBD1 (5 bases). V lost 1 base, J lost 6 bases, and 13 bases lay in between. The germline V gene encodes CDR1 LNHDA and CDR2 SQIVND (reference sequence). This CDR3 has 15 residues. CDR3 sequence (DNA): TGTGCCAGTAGTATAGGAAAGGGGTTGAGTCAGCCCCAGCATTTT. Encoded protein: CASSIGKGLSQPQHF.